This T cell receptor beta chain is drawn from a study of beta chain features in type 1 diabetes (dated by TCRdb to 2016 to 2018). Notes on the research overall: Mean age, gender distribution, total cell number and subset yield did not differ between patients and healthy donors. A total of approximately 100,000,000 sorted cells were examined across all samples, and the number of cells per subset was strongly correlated with RNA yield. The study compared the TCRB repertoires of sorted circulating CD4+ T cell subsets in recently diagnosed type 1 diabetes patients with those in matched healthy donors. Whereas all 30 or so donors provided naive and central memory subsets, regulatory and stem cell-like memory subsets were isolated from just 8 patients and roughly 8 healthy donors.

Study-wide conclusions, independent of this receptor: At VDJ recombination sites, type 1 diabetes patients had fewer insertions and more deleted nucleotides, which implies abnormalities in thymic rearrangement. Because the HLA sub-analyses included only small numbers of individuals, any influence of HLA type on TCRB rearrangement was left unresolved. Shorter templates might have been favored by PCR, but patient and control samples were amplified and corrected together, so both groups would have been affected equally by any skew. Because cDNA rather than genomic DNA was sequenced, highly expressing activated cells could have been over-represented, although no difference in activation and CD3 levels was found between groups. Type 1 diabetes patients showed a moderate but significant shortening of TCRB CDR3 length in all four CD4+ subsets. Naive, central memory and regulatory TCRB repertoires appeared to be more alike among patients than among healthy donors.

Each donor gave one peripheral blood draw, averaging approximately 110 mL, which was collected into heparinised tubes. A BD FACSAria II was used to sort naive, central memory, regulatory and stem cell-like memory CD4+ T cells with a panel that included CD45RO, CCR7, CD25, CD127, CD95 and CD27. A purity above 98% was achieved for all sorted populations. PBMCs were isolated immediately by Lymphoprep density gradient centrifugation and stained directly without culture. Samples were stained and sorted in pairs, with one healthy donor and one patient per experiment, so that batch effects were minimized. On this clone itself: No cognate antigen has been identified for it. No clone much larger than this one lies a single base away; base qualities are absent.

The entire amount of isolated RNA was reverse transcribed using the High Capacity cDNA Reverse Transcription Kit, so the sequenced TCRB transcripts were expressed ones. Deep immunoSEQ sequencing was applied to naive, central memory and regulatory T cell samples, giving an average of about 3.6 million total reads per sample. After sorted cells were lysed in RLT buffer, RNA was extracted with DNase-treated RNeasy Micro or Mini kits, with the choice depending on cell number. Each cell subset was processed separately to prevent cross-contamination, with patient and healthy donor samples processed together. The immunoSEQ multiplex PCR was used to amplify TCRB sequences from cDNA, yielding 87-bp fragments that span the CDR3 region. The amplicons were sequenced using the Illumina HiSeq platform. For the original study's pipeline: Synthetic template baselines were used to correct PCR bias computationally, reads within Hamming distance 2 were collapsed together, and singletons that could not be merged were discarded. By aligning reads against IMGT, V, D and J genes, CDR3 length, and insertions or deletions at six rearrangement sites were assigned. Clonotype counts were normalized to sorted cell number within each subset before computing true diversity and Gini coefficients with the tcR R package. Repertoire sharing was quantified using the overlap coefficient calculated on TCRB nucleotide sequences. Out-of-frame TCRB sequences from naive cells were analyzed as a proxy for the pre-selection repertoire. TCRdb retrieved this table from immuneACCESS and kept in-frame rearrangements only. Not all clones are present; in checked studies, unresolved V genes account for under half, and no reason is known for the remainder. V and J calls and clone size are copied from that table; D and trimming were computed from the DNA. The sample yields more than 300,000 clones; 10% to 15% were counted once. The top ten hold around 0.015% of the sample.

In the germline V gene, CDR1 corresponds to SGDLS and CDR2 to YYNGEE. V is clipped by 3 bases and J by 2 bases, and the sequence between their germline boundaries is 11 bases long. Inclusive of the bounding cysteine and phenylalanine, the CDR3 is 14 residues long. The CDR3 DNA has 42 bases and is translated from base 1. The chain joins TRBV9 to TRBJ1-2, with a weak D call of TRBD1 (5 bases match). Sequenced material: naive CD4+ T cells from blood. The sample's cell subset or site label, decoded: true naive CD4+ T cells. The sequence derives from a young man in good health. The nucleotide sequence reads TGTGCCAGCAGCGGGCCGACAGAGAACTATGGCTACACCTTC. Its translation reads: CASSGPTENYGYTF. Full variable domain (CDR3 extended with the reference TRBV9 and TRBJ1-2 proteins): DSGVTQTPKHLITATGQRVTLRCSPRSGDLSVYWYQQSLDQGLQFLIQYYNGEERAKGNILERFSAQQFPDLHSELNLSSLELGDSALYFCASSGPTENYGYTFGSGTRLTVV.